This T cell receptor (beta chain) was observed in a study of T cells expressing NK-cell markers. The CDR3 loop spans 14 amino acids. Germline CDR1 SNHLY, CDR2 FYNNEI. For each CDR3 protein, TCRdb gives one entry from its re-call of the 5' RACE reads, without DNA. This table holds roughly 420,000 distinct CDR3 sequences. The sample comprised blood T cells: a sorted CD56 or NKG2C T cell subset, CD4+ or CD8+ T cells, or bulk PBMC T cells (not recorded which). The chain has TRBV2 and TRBJ2-3; TCRdb selects TRBD2, and the lack of DNA leaves this call unchecked. The sequence came from a woman aged 18 to 75 in good health. The CDR3 is CASSDRRRTDTQYF. The entire variable domain, with the rest obtained from reference TRBV2 and TRBJ2-3, is as follows: EPEVTQTPSHQVTQMGQEVILRCVPISNHLYFYWYRQILGQKVEFLVSFYNNEISEKSEIFDDQFSVERPDGSNFTLKIRSTKLEDSAMYFCASSDRRRTDTQYFGPGTRLTVL.